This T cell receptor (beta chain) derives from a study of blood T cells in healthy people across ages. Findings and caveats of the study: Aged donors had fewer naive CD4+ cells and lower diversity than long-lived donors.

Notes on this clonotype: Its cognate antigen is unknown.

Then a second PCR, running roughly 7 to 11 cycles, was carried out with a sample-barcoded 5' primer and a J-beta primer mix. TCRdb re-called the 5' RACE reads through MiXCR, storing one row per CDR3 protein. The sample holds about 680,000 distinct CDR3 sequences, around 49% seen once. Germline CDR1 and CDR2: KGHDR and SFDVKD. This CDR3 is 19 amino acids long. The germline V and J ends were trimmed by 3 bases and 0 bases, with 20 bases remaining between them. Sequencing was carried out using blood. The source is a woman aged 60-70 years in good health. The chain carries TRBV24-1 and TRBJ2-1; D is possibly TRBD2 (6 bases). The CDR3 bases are TGTGCCACCAGTGATCCAATCGGGGAGAAGACTAGCTCCTACAATGAGCAGTTCTTC. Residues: CATSDPIGEKTSSYNEQFF.